Listed below are T cell receptor beta chains from one sample, sequenced in a study of blood T cell repertoires in COVID-19. Sequenced by immunoSEQ multiplex PCR; TCRdb stores in-frame clones only, minus some. The repertoire includes hundreds of thousands of clones, roughly 90% of them detected once, and 3.5% to 5% sits in the top ten. Sequencing was done on a sample of PBMCs or T cells enriched from blood (not recorded which). The receptor source for this set is a woman between 18 and 29 years old with acute COVID-19. CDR3s include the opening cysteine and the closing phenylalanine or tryptophan.

j_gene,v_gene,CDR3aa
TRBJ2-7,TRBV3-1/TRBV3-2,CASSLTGGEQYF
TRBJ2-7,TRBV11-3,CASSRDSRGLEQYF
TRBJ2-1,TRBV7-3,CASSPSGSVNEQFF
TRBJ1-4,TRBV5-6,CASSLKGTDEKLFF
TRBJ2-3,TRBV28,CATEGQADTQYF
TRBJ2-3,TRBV14,CASSRLGLAGDPSTDTQYF
TRBJ1-1,TRBV7-3,CASSRDRNTEAFF
TRBJ2-1,TRBV5-6,CASSSTGLAGEDPNEQFF
TRBJ2-3,TRBV10-2,CASSIQGPPGDTQYF
TRBJ1-4,TRBV7-9,CASSPPQGFEKLFF
TRBJ1-2,TRBV30,CAWGQYGTGYGYTF
TRBJ1-2,TRBV10-3,CAIGQGANGYTF
TRBJ1-2,TRBV6-5,CASSSPGQGGYGYTF
TRBJ2-2,TRBV7-2,CASSLDYGDTGELFF
TRBJ1-1,TRBV10-2,CASSEGGEAFF
TRBJ2-1,TRBV2,CASSRRTSVYNEQFF
TRBJ1-2,TRBV7-9,CASSSIFLTGNYGYTF
TRBJ2-7,TRBV5-8,CASSFTPQGWGRSEQYF
TRBJ1-5,TRBV19,CASSMIGGADQPQHF
TRBJ2-3,TRBV29-1,CSGIKGLSFTDTQYF
TRBJ1-1,TRBV5-4,CASSLDAGGTEAFF
TRBJ1-1,TRBV27,CASSQQGANTEAFF
TRBJ1-2,TRBV18,CASSSTENYGYTF
TRBJ2-3,TRBV28,CASSSAGVKDTQYF
TRBJ1-3,TRBV28,CASSFMGNTIYF
TRBJ2-1,TRBV2,CASSGLANGNEQFF
TRBJ2-1,TRBV9,CASSVMLAGGEVQFF
TRBJ2-2,TRBV18,CASSPGEGRDGELFF